This T cell receptor (beta chain) comes out of a study of cytomegalovirus exposure and HLA in healthy donors (dated by TCRdb to the late 2010s). For the wider study: According to a later analysis, the 120 validation repertoires were produced on the same platform as the approximately 610 repertoires of the first cohort. The study aimed to test whether cataloging public T cell receptors could reveal signatures of past pathogen exposure. Besides the first cohort of approximately 710 subjects, a separate validation cohort made up of 120 different subjects was used. To predict cytomegalovirus infection status, the study brought together high-throughput TCR immunosequencing, statistical association of individual TCRs with disease status, and machine learning. Study-wide findings and limitations: Of the cluster scores, roughly 95% were above 0 in a later analysis, which found that TCRs clustered in the first cohort also tended to co-occur in the 120 validation repertoires. In vitro tests confirmed that a few of the cytomegalovirus-associated TCR beta chains recognize cytomegalovirus antigens. The validation cohort had no HLA typing available for a later analysis, so co-occurrence within that cohort was assessed over all 120 or so repertoires. It was suggested by the authors that the approach could potentially be generalized to other disease states and immunological phenotypes. Most TCR sequences were seen in very few donors, while some public TCRs were found in many individuals. The classifier was reported to diagnose cytomegalovirus status with high specificity and sensitivity in both the original and validation cohorts. The study listed 150 to 200 TCR beta chains as associated with cytomegalovirus.

With regard to this clone: Its cognate antigen has yet to be identified. Per-base qualities were not stored, and no clone one base away is much larger.

The protocol used for the library was the immunoSEQ multiplex PCR assay. Per the original workflow: A statistical classification framework was developed to diagnose cytomegalovirus status using the catalog of TCR beta chain sequences. TCRdb provides this immuneACCESS table in a form limited to in-frame rearrangements. Some clones are lacking; in checked studies, under half of them reflect an unresolved V gene, and why the rest are absent is not known. V and J calls and clone size come straight from that table; D and trimming were deduced from the DNA. The sample table records about 170,000 clones; 75% to 90% of these occur just once. The ten most abundant clones make up about 2.2% of the sample. CDR1 LNHDA and CDR2 SQIVND are derived from the germline V gene (reference sequence). V drops 6 bases and J drops 0 bases, leaving 8 bases in between. From its cysteine to its phenylalanine, the CDR3 spans 13 amino acids. CDR3 DNA only is kept here, 39 bases in frame from base 1.

Separate from the approximately 700-subject first cohort, the validation cohort of about 130 subjects was the group to which the donors belonged. This clonotype was obtained from a young woman in good health and CMV-seronegative. The sequence is built from TRBV19 and TRBJ1-1; no D gene can be assigned with confidence. Sequenced material: PBMCs. The DNA sequence is given as TGTGCCAGTAGCACGACACTGAACACTGAAGCTTTCTTT. This translates into CASSTTLNTEAFF. The variable domain in full, with residues beyond the CDR3 obtained from the reference TRBV19 and TRBJ1-1 genes, is DGGITQSPKYLFRKEGQNVTLSCEQNLNHDAMYWYRQDPGQGLRLIYYSQIVNDFQKGDIAEGYSVSREKKESFPLTVTSAQKNPTAFYLCASSTTLNTEAFFGQGTRLTVV.